The 25 T cell receptor beta chains reported below all come from one sample, sequenced in a study of T cell clonotyping in hematopoietic cell transplantation (dated by TCRdb to about 2021). Receptor libraries were prepared by the immunoSEQ multiplex PCR assay. TCRdb took over this immuneACCESS table, retaining in-frame rearrangements with V and J assigned. Such tables are incomplete; in checked studies, under half of the missing clones stem from an unresolved V gene, and the remainder is unexplained. For this sample there are about 8,000 clones; approximately 80% appear just once. Approximately 4.8% of the sample goes to the ten largest clones. The time point label here, explained by the study, means: 180 days after allo-HCT. The starting material was peripheral blood mononuclear cells, obtained 180 days after allogeneic stem cell transplant. The receptors shown here come from a female patient between 50 and 60 years old who had an allogeneic stem cell transplant from an unrelated donor, so the T cells may come from the graft donor. Some clones in this sample may be carry-over from other donors' samples.

The V and J genes are TRBV2 and TRBJ2-5, with TRBD2 matching 12 bases. Trimming removed 6 bases from V and 5 bases from J; junction bases left unmatched: 7. This CDR3 has 15 residues. The germline gives CDR1 SNHLY, CDR2 FYNNEI. The CDR3 region has the DNA TGTGCCAGCAGCCCTAGCGGGGGGGCCGCGGAGACCCAGTACTTC. This codes for CASSPSGGAAETQYF.

There are a few counts of this clone. The chain carries TRBV29-1 and TRBJ2-3; 9 bases map to TRBD1. Germline assignment: CDR1 SQVTM and CDR2 ANQGSEA. Trimming at V came to 8 bases and at J to 2 bases, leaving 8 bases not matched to a gene. The CDR3 runs to 14 residues. CDR3 in amino acids: CSIEGQGYTDTQYF. DNA for the CDR3: TGCAGCATCGAGGGACAGGGATACACAGATACGCAGTATTTT.

The V gene is TRBV25-1, the J gene TRBJ2-5, with 12 bases fitting TRBD1. V gave up 2 bases and J gave up 3 bases; unmatched junction bases: 10. Germline CDR1 is MGHDK and CDR2 is SYGVNS. The CDR3 sequence is 18 residues long. CDR3 residues: CASSEGRGTGGWEETQYF. CDR3 in DNA: TGTGCCAGCAGTGAAGGTAGGGGGACAGGGGGCTGGGAAGAGACCCAGTACTTC.

J is TRBJ2-2 and V is TRBV2; possible D gene TRBD2, 6 bases. Trimming took 6 bases from V and 1 from J, leaving 21 bases between them. This CDR3 has 18 residues. Germline values: CDR1 SNHLY, CDR2 FYNNEI. CDR3 in amino acids: CASRGGRGTPLNTGELFF. The CDR3 DNA reads as TGTGCCAGCAGGGGAGGTAGGGGAACTCCTTTGAACACCGGGGAGCTGTTTTTT.

This chain joins TRBV7-2 and TRBJ2-7, with 8 nucleotides matching TRBD1. The CDR3 is 15 amino acids. CDR1 is SGHTA, CDR2 FQGNSA, per germline. The J segment lost 2 bases and the V segment lost 2 bases, leaving 5 bases of the junction unmatched. CDR3 loop: CASSLTGQGPYEQYF. The CDR3 coding sequence is TGTGCCAGCAGCTTAACAGGACAGGGCCCCTACGAGCAGTACTTC.

The J gene is TRBJ2-3, the V gene TRBV7-8; 8 bases align to TRBD1. V lost 5 bases and J lost 2; bases outside the gene matches: 3. Germline lookup yields CDR1 SGHVS and CDR2 FQNEAQ. The CDR3 loop spans 14 amino acids. In DNA, the CDR3 is TGTGCCAGCAGCCGGGACAGGACCACAGATACGCAGTATTTT. Protein sequence: CASSRDRTTDTQYF.

V usage is TRBV28 and J usage is TRBJ1-6; no definite D call. CDR1 is MDHEN and CDR2 is SYDVKM in the germline V gene. V lost 11 bases and J lost 7, with 18 bases in between. This CDR3 has 14 residues. The chain's CDR3 is CAAAVGSANSPLHF. The CDR3 nucleotides read TGTGCCGCAGCGGTCGGTTCGGCCAATTCACCCCTCCACTTT. The full variable domain, rest sourced from reference TRBV28 and TRBJ1-6, is DVKVTQSSRYLVKRTGEKVFLECVQDMDHENMFWYRQDPGLGLRLIYFSYDVKMKEKGDIPEGYSVSREKKERFSLILESASTNQTSMYLCAAAVGSANSPLHFGNGTRLTVT.

The chain carries TRBV5-1 and TRBJ1-1; D is undetermined. Per the germline V gene, CDR1 is SGHRS and CDR2 is YFSETQ. Trimming stripped 0 bases from V and 5 bases from J, with 8 bases between. The CDR3 is made up of 13 amino acids. CDR3 in DNA: TGCGCCAGCAGCTTGGGGTCCTCAACTGAAGCTTTCTTT. This encodes CASSLGSSTEAFF.

This rearrangement joins TRBV7-2 to TRBJ2-3; the D is unclear. Germline CDR1 and CDR2: SGHTA and FQGNSA. This CDR3 spans 16 amino acids. V was shortened by 2 bases and J by 3 bases, with 15 bases between the two germline ends. DNA for the CDR3: TGTGCCAGCAGCTTACTAATGTTCTCCGAGACAGATACGCAGTATTTT. Its translation: CASSLLMFSETDTQYF.

The V call is TRBV11-2, the J call TRBJ1-6, with unresolved D. The V gene's germline CDR1 is SGHAT and CDR2 FQNNGV. CDR3 length: 12 residues. With 5 bases removed from V and 10 bases from J, the gap between germline ends came to 9 bases. CDR3 sequence (DNA): TGTGCCAGCAGCCCCCCGATGTCACCCCTCCACTTT. Protein sequence: CASSPPMSPLHF.

V gene TRBV6-6 combines with J gene TRBJ2-3; D not resolved. CDR1 is MNHNY, CDR2 SVGAGI, per germline (reference sequence). The V end was cut by 4 bases, the J end by 6 bases, with 5 bases between. This CDR3 comprises 11 residues. The CDR3: CASSFIDTQYF. In DNA, the CDR3 is TGTGCCAGCAGTTTTATCGATACGCAGTATTTT.

This chain uses TRBV2 with TRBJ2-3, with a tentative D call TRBD1 (6 bases). The germline V and J ends were trimmed by 6 bases and 1 base, with 14 bases remaining between them. The CDR3 covers 15 residues. CDR1 is SNHLY, CDR2 FYNNEI, per germline. For the CDR3, the DNA is TGTGCCAGCAGAGGCAGGGGCTGGGGCACAGATACGCAGTATTTT. The encoded protein is CASRGRGWGTDTQYF.

The rearrangement uses TRBV19 and TRBJ2-1; 7 bases are shared with TRBD2. The CDR3 sequence is 15 residues long. J lost 4 bases, V lost 7 bases, and 10 bases had no gene match. The germline gives CDR1 LNHDA, CDR2 SQIVND (reference sequence). The CDR3 protein is CASKLAGGPYNEQFF. The CDR3 DNA is TGTGCCAGTAAATTAGCGGGTGGACCTTACAATGAGCAGTTCTTC.

The V gene is TRBV4-3, the J gene TRBJ2-1; 8 nucleotides line up with TRBD2. Germline loops: CDR1 LGHNA, CDR2 YSLEER. This CDR3 has 15 residues. Unmatched junction bases numbered 10, after V lost 5 bases and J lost 7 bases. The DNA for the CDR3 is TGCGCCAGCAGCGTGGGGACGGGAGGGGCAAATGAGCAGTTCTTC. This gives the protein CASSVGTGGANEQFF.

The chain carries TRBV28 and TRBJ2-7; 7 bases are shared with TRBD1. After removal of 7 bases from V and 3 bases from J, the junction contained 9 bases not matched to a gene. CDR3 length: 14 residues. The germline gives CDR1 MDHEN, CDR2 SYDVKM. CDR3: CASTINRGNYEQYF. The CDR3 coding sequence is TGTGCCAGCACCATCAACAGGGGTAACTACGAGCAGTACTTC.

CDR3 DNA sequence: TGTGCCAGTAGTCCAGGGACAGGGGCCGCCCAATGGAACACTGAAGCTTTCTTT. This translates into CASSPGTGAAQWNTEAFF. The gene calls are TRBV19 and TRBJ1-1; 10 nucleotides agree with TRBD1. Germline V lookup: CDR1 LNHDA, CDR2 SQIVND (reference sequence). The CDR3 has 18 amino acids. V shed 5 bases and J 1 base; nucleotides not matched to a gene: 13. The complete variable domain, with remaining parts taken from reference TRBV19 and TRBJ1-1, reads DGGITQSPKYLFRKEGQNVTLSCEQNLNHDAMYWYRQDPGQGLRLIYYSQIVNDFQKGDIAEGYSVSREKKESFPLTVTSAQKNPTAFYLCASSPGTGAAQWNTEAFFGQGTRLTVV.

This sequence joins TRBV27 and TRBJ1-2, with unresolved D. In germline, CDR1 is MNHEY, CDR2 SMNVEV (reference sequence). CDR3 length equals 18 residues. The germline V and J ends were trimmed by 4 bases and 0 bases, with 21 bases remaining between them. Here the CDR3 DNA reads TGTGCCAGCAGTTCCGACCGATCTTCTGCCCCTCCTAACTATGGCTACACCTTC. This codes for CASSSDRSSAPPNYGYTF.

The rearrangement links TRBV7-3 to TRBJ2-3; D is undetermined. The V gene lost 2 bases and the J gene lost 9 bases, with 15 bases spanning the gap. This CDR3 has 14 amino acids. Germline V lookup: CDR1 SGHTA, CDR2 FQGTGA. CDR3 loop: CASSLYGSPPTQYF. As DNA, the CDR3 is TGTGCCAGCAGCTTATATGGCTCCCCGCCCACGCAGTATTTT.

The chain recombines TRBV5-1 with TRBJ2-2; 8 positions agree with TRBD1. This CDR3 spans 16 amino acids. Losses at the gene ends were 4 bases for V and 4 bases for J; bases not matched to a gene: 9. CDR1 SGHRS and CDR2 YFSETQ come from the germline V gene. The CDR3 spells CASSPPGQGGTGELFF. The DNA of the CDR3 is TGCGCCAGCAGCCCTCCCGGACAGGGAGGCACCGGGGAGCTGTTTTTT.

The chain couples TRBV9 to TRBJ1-2; TRBD1 matches 9 bases. The V gene end was trimmed by 0 bases and the J gene end by 6 bases; junction bases not matched to a gene: 15. The CDR3 is 18 residues long. Looked up from germline, CDR1 is SGDLS and CDR2 is YYNGEE. The CDR3: CASSVGYSRTGDRNGYTF. CDR3 nucleotide sequence: TGTGCCAGCAGCGTAGGCTATTCCCGGACAGGGGACCGGAATGGCTACACCTTC.

This chain links TRBV30 with TRBJ2-5; 10 positions agree with TRBD2. CDR3 length: 13 residues. J lost 5 bases, V lost 3 bases, and 3 bases had no gene match. Germline values: CDR1 GTSNPN, CDR2 SVGIG (reference sequence). This CDR3 reads CAWRERGGETQYF. The CDR3 bases are TGTGCCTGGAGAGAGCGGGGGGGGGAGACCCAGTACTTC.

The chain joins TRBV9 to TRBJ2-1, with D possibly called TRBD1 or TRBD2 (5 bases each). Germline CDR1 and CDR2: SGDLS and YYNGEE. CDR3 length equals 15 residues. V was clipped by 3 bases and J by 4 bases, with 14 bases between them. CDR3 region: CASSGDDGIYNEQFF. In DNA, the CDR3 is TGTGCCAGCAGCGGGGACGACGGTATTTACAATGAGCAGTTCTTC. Full variable domain (rest looked up from reference TRBV9 and TRBJ2-1): DSGVTQTPKHLITATGQRVTLRCSPRSGDLSVYWYQQSLDQGLQFLIQYYNGEERAKGNILERFSAQQFPDLHSELNLSSLELGDSALYFCASSGDDGIYNEQFFGPGTRLTVL.

The chain employs TRBV4-3 and TRBJ1-2; no clear D gene. The CDR3 is 13 amino acids. Germline V lookup: CDR1 LGHNA, CDR2 YSLEER. V gave up 5 bases and J gave up 3 bases, with 10 bases separating them. CDR3 amino acids: CASSDHGYYGYTF. CDR3 DNA: TGCGCCAGCAGCGATCACGGGTACTATGGCTACACCTTC.

The chain recombines TRBV6-6 with TRBJ1-3; TRBD1 matches at 8 bases. The CDR3 is made up of 15 amino acids. V lost 2 bases, J lost 3 bases, and 3 bases stayed unmatched. Per germline, CDR1 MNHNY and CDR2 SVGAGI (reference sequence). The DNA for the CDR3 is TGTGCCAGCAGTTACGGACAGGGTAGTGGAAACACCATATATTTT. Its translation is CASSYGQGSGNTIYF.

This clone came up a few times. The V call is TRBV2, the J call TRBJ1-2; D gene unclear. Looked up from germline, CDR1 is SNHLY and CDR2 is FYNNEI. Trimming shortened V by 3 bases and J by 1 base, and 12 bases separated the two germline ends. The CDR3 has 15 residues. CDR3: CASSERRVLNYGYTF. As DNA, the CDR3 is TGTGCCAGCAGTGAGCGCAGAGTTCTTAACTATGGCTACACCTTC.